The subject of this entry is one T cell receptor (beta chain). Its cognate antigen is unknown. The entry originates in a study of Ad26.COV2.S vaccination and SARS-CoV-2 variants. Overall study context: Ad26.COV2.S was injected intramuscularly once or twice, 56 days apart.

TCRdb's copy holds only in-frame clones and misses some; the assay was immunoSEQ multiplex PCR. The sample holds 200,000 to 250,000 clones; 70% to 90% are singletons and the top ten take about 10%. Treatment noted: over 15 received Ad26.COV2.S at low or high dose, single or two shots; about 5 received placebo; per-sample allocation not given. Following the first vaccine or placebo injection, samples were taken on day 63. Germline CDR1 is LGHNA and CDR2 is YSLEER. The CDR3 is 13 amino acids. V was trimmed by 1 base and J by 5 bases, leaving 8 bases between them. Notes on the study in general: Post-vaccination spike-specific CD8+ and CD4+ T cell responses reportedly had substantial breadth. Individuals receiving vaccine had higher spike-specific TCR breadth than placebo recipients did.

This receptor was obtained from a person aged 18 to 59 who received the Ad26.COV2.S COVID-19 vaccine or a placebo. The sequencing used peripheral blood, collected in a trial of Ad26.COV2.S vaccine versus placebo. The rearrangement joins TRBV4-3 to TRBJ1-2, with D perhaps matching TRBD1 (6 bases). The CDR3 DNA reads as TGCGCCAGCAGCCAAGTACAGGGATATGGCTACACCTTC. It is translated as CASSQVQGYGYTF.